The next 16 T cell receptor beta chains were all read from a single sample in a study of neurological immune-mediated disorders. As to time point: longitudinal time-point 1 (baseline). TCRdb analysed the 5' RACE reads with MiXCR anew, one entry per CDR3 protein. In the table there are some 37,000 distinct CDR3 sequences, more than 3% of which are singletons. Sequencing was done on a sample of PBMCs. These receptors were collected from a woman aged 55-69 years with multiple sclerosis.

This clonotype was found a few times. Given a much more abundant clone one base away, this may be a read error. The chain carries TRBV5-6 and TRBJ2-7, with 10 nucleotides matching TRBD1. Germline V gene data show CDR1 as SGHDT and CDR2 as YYEEEE. CDR3 size: 14 residues. CDR3 DNA: TGTGCCAGCAGCACCGGGACAGGGGTGCACGAGAAGTACTTC. It encodes CASSTGTGVHEKYF.

This clonotype was detected many times. The genes are TRBV20-1 and TRBJ2-3; 11 nucleotides match TRBD2. The length of the CDR3 is 14 residues. Germline assignment: CDR1 DFQATT and CDR2 SNEGSKA (reference sequence). The trim removed 6 bases at V and 4 bases at J, leaving 6 bases unmatched. For the CDR3, the DNA is TGCAGTGCCAGACTAGCGGGGAGACCAGATACGCAGTATTTT. The encoded protein is CSARLAGRPDTQYF.

This clonotype was counted ten times or more. The rearrangement links TRBV7-2 to TRBJ1-4, with 7 bases fitting TRBD1. This CDR3 contains 14 residues. The junction had 15 bases not matched to a gene; V was cut back by 5 bases and J by 15 bases. Germline V gene data show CDR1 as SGHTA and CDR2 as FQGNSA. The DNA of the CDR3 is TGTGCCAGCAGCCCTCCGGGGGGACAGTTTCGGTTGTTTTTT. Amino acid sequence: CASSPPGGQFRLFF.

This clonotype was observed many times. The chain uses TRBV7-2 and TRBJ2-1, with 13 bases aligning to TRBD2. Unmatched junction bases numbered 6, after V lost 1 base and J lost 6 bases. CDR1 and CDR2 (germline): SGHTA, FQGNSA. CDR3 length equals 17 residues. Here the CDR3 reads CASSLGGLAGQPNEQFF. As DNA, the CDR3 is TGTGCCAGCAGCTTAGGGGGACTAGCGGGACAGCCCAATGAGCAGTTCTTC.

This chain links TRBV7-6 with TRBJ1-1; possible D gene TRBD1, 5 bases. Trimming shortened V by 6 bases and J by 3 bases, and 20 bases separated the two germline ends. CDR1 is SGHVS, CDR2 FNYEAQ, per germline. The CDR3 consists of 16 residues. The chain's CDR3 is CASRAFGGGADTEAFF. CDR3 nucleotide sequence: TGTGCCAGCAGAGCCTTTGGGGGGGGTGCGGACACTGAAGCTTTCTTT.

This clonotype was recorded many times. This rearrangement joins TRBV24-1 to TRBJ2-1; D ambiguous. This CDR3 has 15 amino acids. Germline CDR1 and CDR2: KGHDR and SFDVKD. V was trimmed by 3 bases and J by 7 bases, leaving 15 bases between them. The DNA for the CDR3 is TGTGCCACCAGTGATCCCATACGAAAGGTGAATGAGCAGTTCTTC. Residues: CATSDPIRKVNEQFF.

This clonotype was counted at least ten times. The chain employs TRBV29-1 and TRBJ2-3; 9 nucleotides agree with TRBD2. V was pared by 3 bases and J by 4 bases, with 5 bases of the junction left unmatched. The CDR3 runs 14 residues. From germline, CDR1 is SQVTM and CDR2 ANQGSEA. CDR3 residues: CSVEIAGVPDTQYF. The CDR3 nucleotides read TGCAGCGTTGAGATAGCGGGGGTCCCAGATACGCAGTATTTT.

In its sample, this clonotype was seen many times. The gene calls are TRBV5-6 and TRBJ1-1, with 8 bases that match TRBD1. Germline CDR1 is SGHDT and CDR2 is YYEEEE. The CDR3 runs 15 residues. J gave up 3 bases and V 1 base, and 5 bases lay outside the gene matches. CDR3 sequence (DNA): TGTGCCAGCAGCTTGCCGGGACAGGACTACACTGAAGCTTTCTTT. This translates into CASSLPGQDYTEAFF.

This clonotype was seen repeatedly, ten times or more. The gene calls are TRBV5-1 and TRBJ2-3; D is perhaps TRBD1 (5 bases). The CDR3 sequence is 15 residues long. Trimming pared 0 bases from V and 4 bases from J, leaving 12 bases between. The germline V gene encodes CDR1 SGHRS and CDR2 YFSETQ. DNA for the CDR3: TGCGCCAGCAGCTTGGGCCTCCAGGGATCAGATACGCAGTATTTT. It encodes CASSLGLQGSDTQYF.

Ten or more counts support this clonotype. The chain has TRBV5-1 and TRBJ2-7; the match to TRBD2 covers 9 bases. The junction had 5 bases not matched to a gene; V was cut back by 1 base and J by 0 bases. CDR1 and CDR2 from the germline V gene are SGHRS and YFSETQ. The length of the CDR3 is 16 residues. The CDR3 spells CASSLSSGVRSYEQYF. The CDR3 bases are TGCGCCAGCAGCTTGTCTAGCGGGGTCCGCTCCTACGAGCAGTACTTC.

This clonotype was counted ten times or more. The V and J genes are TRBV19 and TRBJ2-5; D gene unclear. Trimming cost V 10 bases and J 1 base, with 13 bases left between them. The CDR3 contains 13 residues. Germline assignment: CDR1 LNHDA and CDR2 SQIVND (reference sequence). The CDR3 region has the DNA TGTGCCACCAGACCGGGCGGCCAAGAGACCCAGTACTTC. It specifies CATRPGGQETQYF.

There are many counts of this clonotype. This chain links TRBV20-1 with TRBJ1-6, with TRBD1 identical over 8 bases. With V trimmed by 5 bases and J by 10 bases, 4 bases remained unmatched. This CDR3 contains 12 residues. Germline V gene lookup returns CDR1 DFQATT and CDR2 SNEGSKA (reference sequence). The CDR3 bases are TGCAGTGCTCAGGACAGGGCCTCACCCCTCCACTTT. It specifies CSAQDRASPLHF.

This clonotype was recorded many times. The CDR3 loop reads CSARGSSGGPLSYEQYF. The CDR3 DNA sequence: TGCAGTGCTAGGGGTTCTAGCGGGGGGCCCCTCTCCTACGAGCAGTACTTC. The V and J genes are TRBV20-1 and TRBJ2-7; the match to TRBD2 covers 11 bases. The CDR3 is made up of 17 amino acids. Trimming cost V 3 bases and J 0 bases; bases outside gene matches: 10. Germline CDR1 reads DFQATT; CDR2 reads SNEGSKA (reference sequence).

This clonotype appeared many times. The chain recombines TRBV5-1 with TRBJ2-3; 8 bases match TRBD2. From germline, CDR1 is SGHRS and CDR2 YFSETQ. V was pared by 3 bases and J by 4 bases, with 7 bases of the junction left unmatched. CDR3 length: 15 residues. CDR3 DNA sequence: TGCGCCAGCAGCTGGAGGACTAGCAGCCCAGATACGCAGTATTTT. Protein: CASSWRTSSPDTQYF.

This clonotype showed up many times. V gene TRBV5-5 combines with J gene TRBJ2-2, with TRBD1 identical over 9 bases. With V trimmed by 2 bases and J by 2 bases, 10 bases remained unmatched. The CDR3 covers 18 residues. Germline lookup yields CDR1 SGHKS and CDR2 YYEKEE (reference sequence). For the CDR3, the DNA is TGTGCCAGCAGCTTCCGGCCGCCGACAGGGGGTAACACCGGGGAGCTGTTTTTT. Protein product: CASSFRPPTGGNTGELFF.

In this sample, this clonotype turned up many times. V gene TRBV5-1 combines with J gene TRBJ1-6; TRBD1 is a possible D gene (5 bases). V was clipped by 4 bases and J by 8 bases, with 19 bases between them. The CDR3 contains 16 residues. Germline CDR1 and CDR2: SGHRS and YFSETQ. Written as DNA, the CDR3 is TGCGCCAGCAGCAAAATTGGCGGGGCCCAGGATTCACCCCTCCACTTT. This sequence encodes CASSKIGGAQDSPLHF.